Sequencing of this T cell receptor (beta chain) was carried out in a study of cytomegalovirus exposure and HLA in healthy donors. Study details: Findings of an earlier analysis included 117 million unique TCR beta sequences from roughly 200 million T cells. General study points: In an earlier analysis, productive rearrangement rates for most beta V segments clustered near 90% or 30%.

The V end was cut by 0 bases, the J end by 8 bases, with 17 bases between. Germline CDR1 SGHRS, CDR2 YFSETQ. The CDR3 spans 15 residues. Whereas donors were nominally healthy upon sampling, unrecorded immune exposures were probable. Amplification used 60 Vbeta primers and 13 Jbeta primers. In the source study's methods: As a later analysis found, there were 80 million or so unique TCR beta chains, of which about 10 million were shared. Method: immunoSEQ multiplex PCR; TCRdb's copy keeps in-frame clones and lacks some. The V and J calls and clone size come from that table; D and trimming were worked out from the DNA. This table holds about 130,000 clones, about 78% found once. Comments on this clone: The antigen remains undetermined.

The chain employs TRBV5-1 and TRBJ1-1; D possibly corresponds to TRBD1 (5 bases). The clonotype was recovered from a female donor in good health and CMV-seronegative. The material sequenced was PBMCs. The CDR3 sequence is CASSLGGVGAPEAFF. CDR3 nucleotide sequence: TGCGCCAGCAGCTTGGGGGGGGTAGGGGCGCCGGAAGCTTTCTTT.